A single sample gave rise to the 22 T cell receptor beta chains below, sequenced in a study of T cells in Graves' hyperthyroidism and ophthalmopathy. Amplification of TCR beta CDR3 regions used RNA as the template. First-round RT-PCR of the TCR CDR3 relied on the HTBI primer set. MiXCR, run by TCRdb on the multiplex PCR reads, gives a single entry per CDR3 protein. The sample includes 300,000 to 500,000 distinct CDR3 sequences, around 14% of them seen just once. The sequencing input was blood. These receptors were collected from a woman aged 30 to 39 with Graves' hyperthyroidism.

This clonotype was counted once. Being one base from a much bigger clone, this may be a read error. The gene calls are TRBV7-2 and TRBJ2-1, with D maybe TRBD2 (6 bases). V shed 7 bases and J shed 10 bases, with 23 bases lying between them. From germline, CDR1 is SGHTA and CDR2 FQGNSA. This CDR3 contains 15 residues. The CDR3 reads CASTSSAPGLGEQFF. The CDR3 DNA reads TGTGCCAGCACTTCTAGCGCGCCCGGCCTTGGGGAGCAGTTCTTC.

In its sample, this clonotype was seen once. The chain combines TRBV5-4 with TRBJ1-2; D unclear. The CDR3 is made up of 15 amino acids. Germline assignment: CDR1 SGHNT and CDR2 YYREEE (reference sequence). Trimming took off 2 bases at V and 5 bases at J, with 16 bases between the two ends. CDR3 in amino acids: CASSLPWSDLYGYTF. DNA of the CDR3: TGTGCCAGCAGCTTACCCTGGTCAGATCTTTATGGCTACACCTTC.

This clonotype was detected ten times or more. V usage is TRBV2 and J usage is TRBJ1-2; perhaps TRBD1 as D (5 bases). Germline V CDR1 and CDR2: SNHLY, FYNNEI. The germline V and J ends were trimmed by 11 bases and 2 bases, with 9 bases remaining between them. The CDR3 has 11 residues. CDR3 amino acids: CARRGNYGYTF. Here the CDR3 DNA reads TGTGCCCGAAGGGGCAACTATGGCTACACCTTC.

At least ten counts were recorded for this clonotype. V is TRBV3-1 and J is TRBJ1-1; D is ambiguous. From germline, CDR1 is LGHDT and CDR2 YNNKEL (reference sequence). The CDR3 length is 14 residues. The V gene lost 4 bases and the J gene lost 0 bases, with 9 bases spanning the gap. CDR3 amino acids: CASSREGMNTEAFF. The DNA of the CDR3 is TGTGCCAGCAGCCGAGAGGGCATGAACACTGAAGCTTTCTTT.

The chain is built from TRBV6-1 and TRBJ2-5, with D perhaps given as TRBD1 or TRBD2 (5 bases each). Trimming left V 4 bases short and J 7 bases short, with 13 bases between. The CDR3 sequence is 13 residues long. CDR1 MNHNS and CDR2 SASEGT come from the germline V gene. The CDR3 DNA sequence: TGTGCCAGCAGTGGAGGGGTCGGAGGGACCCAGTACTTC. Translation: CASSGGVGGTQYF.

V is TRBV7-8 and J is TRBJ1-4; D perhaps matches TRBD1 (5 bases). CDR3 length: 15 amino acids. Germline-derived CDR1 and CDR2 are SGHVS and FQNEAQ. The V end lost 6 bases, the J end lost 4 bases, and 15 bases lay between the germline ends. As DNA, the CDR3 is TGTGCCAGCAGTTACGGACAAGTTAATAATGAAAAACTGTTTTTT. Encoded protein: CASSYGQVNNEKLFF.

V is TRBV5-1 and J is TRBJ2-1; TRBD2 aligns across 12 bases. V shed 0 bases and J 9 bases; nucleotides not matched to a gene: 7. The V gene's germline CDR1 is SGHRS and CDR2 YFSETQ. This CDR3 contains 16 residues. DNA for the CDR3: TGCGCCAGCAGCTTGGGACTAGCGGGAGAGCGGCGTGAGCAGTTCTTC. This codes for CASSLGLAGERREQFF.

This clonotype showed up many times. The J gene is TRBJ2-7, the V gene TRBV3-1; 13 nucleotides align to TRBD2. From germline, CDR1 is LGHDT and CDR2 YNNKEL (reference sequence). There are 15 residues in the CDR3. Germline trimming cut 3 bases from V and 3 bases from J; bases unmatched to any gene: 2. CDR3 amino acids: CASSQGLAGFYEQYF. The CDR3 DNA follows: TGTGCCAGCAGCCAGGGACTAGCGGGGTTCTACGAGCAGTACTTC.

This clonotype was detected a few times. The genes are TRBV7-6 and TRBJ2-7; 10 bases map to TRBD2. The CDR3 has 15 amino acids. Per germline, CDR1 SGHVS and CDR2 FNYEAQ. Trimming took 4 bases from V and 3 from J; bases not matched to a gene: 6. For the CDR3, the DNA is TGTGCCAGCAGCTCCGCCGGACTAGCGGACTACGAGCAGTACTTC. Its protein product is CASSSAGLADYEQYF. Full variable domain (missing parts from reference TRBV7-6 and TRBJ2-7): GAGVSQSPRYKVTKRGQDVALRCDPISGHVSLYWYRQALGQGPEFLTYFNYEAQQDKSGLPNDRFSAERPEGSISTLTIQRTEQRDSAMYRCASSSAGLADYEQYFGPGTRLTVT.

This clonotype was counted only a few times. The chain carries TRBV20-1 and TRBJ2-5, with D maybe TRBD1 (5 bases). CDR3 length: 14 amino acids. Germline lookup yields CDR1 DFQATT and CDR2 SNEGSKA (reference sequence). The V and J ends lost 1 base and 1 base respectively, with 10 bases between them. CDR3 DNA sequence: TGCAGTGCTAGAGGGGGAAGGGGCCAAGAGACCCAGTACTTC. Translation gives CSARGGRGQETQYF.

This clonotype occurred many times. This sequence joins TRBV12-3 or TRBV12-4 and TRBJ2-5; 8 nucleotides match TRBD2. V was clipped by 7 bases and J by 5 bases; unmatched bases: 9. This CDR3 is 14 amino acids long. The CDR3 here is CASTLSGGGETQYF. CDR3 nucleotides: TGTGCCAGCACCCTCTCGGGAGGGGGGGAGACCCAGTACTTC.

This clonotype showed up many times. V usage is TRBV5-1 and J usage is TRBJ1-6, with TRBD1 matching 7 bases. Trimming removed 4 bases from V and 9 bases from J; junction bases left unmatched: 7. The CDR3 runs to 14 residues. Germline-derived CDR1 and CDR2 are SGHRS and YFSETQ. The chain's CDR3 is CASSVAGGSSPLHF. The CDR3 DNA is TGCGCCAGCAGCGTGGCAGGGGGAAGTTCACCCCTCCACTTT.

V and J are TRBV24-1 and TRBJ2-2, with D perhaps TRBD1 (6 bases). With 4 bases removed from V and 1 base from J, the gap between germline ends came to 15 bases. The V gene's germline CDR1 is KGHDR and CDR2 SFDVKD. The CDR3 runs to 17 residues. CDR3 residues: CATSDPGTFWNTGELFF. For the CDR3, the DNA is TGTGCCACCAGTGACCCTGGGACATTCTGGAACACCGGGGAGCTGTTTTTT.

This clonotype was picked up a small number of times. The chain has TRBV19 and TRBJ2-2, with 9 bases that match TRBD1. Germline CDR1 reads LNHDA; CDR2 reads SQIVND (reference sequence). The CDR3 runs to 16 residues. The V and J ends lost 5 bases and 6 bases, in that order; junction bases with no gene match: 10. This CDR3 reads CASSSRDRVYSGELFF. DNA of the CDR3: TGTGCCAGTAGTTCAAGGGACAGGGTGTATTCCGGGGAGCTGTTTTTT.

This clonotype showed up many times. The V gene is TRBV11-3, the J gene TRBJ2-2; 7 bases align to TRBD2. Germline V lookup: CDR1 SGHNT, CDR2 YENEEA. This CDR3 has 16 residues. The trim removed 5 bases at V and 3 bases at J, leaving 9 bases unmatched. The CDR3 region has the DNA TGTGCCAGCAGCCCCAGAGCGCGGGAGTACACCGGGGAGCTGTTTTTT. Protein sequence: CASSPRAREYTGELFF.

This chain joins TRBV28 and TRBJ1-2, with 8 bases aligning to TRBD1. CDR1 is MDHEN and CDR2 is SYDVKM in the germline V gene. The CDR3 spans 18 residues. V was clipped by 5 bases and J by 5 bases; unmatched bases: 19. Written as DNA, the CDR3 is TGTGCCAGCAGTCCTCTCTACCGGACAGGGCCCTCCTTTTATGGCTACACCTTC. Amino acid sequence: CASSPLYRTGPSFYGYTF.

Comments on this clonotype: A much larger clone lies a single base off, so this may be a read error. This CDR3 is CASSLVPHSSLRDTGKLFF. CDR3 nucleotides: TGTGCCAGCAGTTTAGTCCCCCATTCCTCGCTCCGGGACACCGGGAAGCTGTTTTTT. The V gene is TRBV27, the J gene TRBJ2-2; D might be TRBD1 (6 bases). The CDR3 loop spans 19 amino acids. The germline V gene has CDR1 MNHEY and CDR2 SMNVEV (reference sequence).

This clonotype was seen ten or more times. This chain joins TRBV3-1 and TRBJ2-4; D might be TRBD1 or TRBD2, each matching 5 bases. Trimming stripped 8 bases from V and 4 bases from J, with 18 bases between. The CDR3 has 15 amino acids. Per the germline V gene, CDR1 is LGHDT and CDR2 is YNNKEL (reference sequence). The CDR3 spells CASAPTGTAKNIQYF. The CDR3 bases are TGTGCCAGCGCCCCAACCGGGACCGCGAAAAACATTCAGTACTTC. Looking up the rest from reference TRBV3-1 and TRBJ2-4 gives the full variable domain: DTAVSQTPKYLVTQMGNDKSIKCEQNLGHDTMYWYKQDSKKFLKIMFSYNNKELIINETVPNRFSPKSPDKAHLNLHINSLELGDSAVYFCASAPTGTAKNIQYFGAGTRLSVL.

The sample holds many counts of this clonotype. V is TRBV20-1 and J is TRBJ2-5, with 7 bases matching TRBD1. Looked up from germline, CDR1 is DFQATT and CDR2 is SNEGSKA (reference sequence). The CDR3 is made up of 13 amino acids. V gave up 2 bases and J gave up 5 bases; unmatched junction bases: 5. Here the CDR3 DNA reads TGCAGTGCTAGAAGAACAGGGGTGGAGACCCAGTACTTC. It yields the protein CSARRTGVETQYF.

Ten or more counts support this clonotype. The rearrangement joins TRBV29-1 to TRBJ2-7; D is perhaps TRBD1 (6 bases). Germline loops: CDR1 SQVTM, CDR2 ANQGSEA. Trimming removed 4 bases at V and 7 bases at J, with 14 bases between. The CDR3 consists of 12 residues. The CDR3 DNA is TGCAGCGTTGTTCAGGGGCTAGGAGAGCAGTACTTC. Protein sequence: CSVVQGLGEQYF.

The table lists this clonotype with a count of one. A much larger clone differs by one base, so this may be a read error. The rearrangement uses TRBV3-1 and TRBJ1-4; D is uncertain. Germline V gene data show CDR1 as LGHDT and CDR2 as YNNKEL (reference sequence). The CDR3 loop spans 14 amino acids. V was cut by 4 bases and J by 10 bases, with 16 bases left in between. The CDR3 loop is CASSLGFFGGKLFF. CDR3 sequence (DNA): TGTGCCAGCAGCCTTGGGTTTTTTGGTGGAAAACTGTTTTTT.

This clonotype was counted at least ten times. CDR3 residues: CSAARPGTGKETQYF. The CDR3 DNA reads TGCAGTGCCGCGAGACCCGGGACCGGGAAAGAGACCCAGTACTTC. The J gene is TRBJ2-5, the V gene TRBV20-1; D is perhaps TRBD1 or TRBD2 (5 bases each). Trimming took off 6 bases at V and 3 bases at J, with 20 bases between the two ends. Germline V gives CDR1 DFQATT, CDR2 SNEGSKA (reference sequence). The CDR3 contains 15 residues.